This T cell receptor (beta chain) was captured by sequencing in a study of blood T cell repertoires in COVID-19. At the level of the study: Sites in the United States, Italy and Spain provided acute and convalescent COVID-19 samples. T cells, B-cell-depleted T cells, or PBMCs provided the cDNA or gDNA that served as material.

As processed by the authors: Amplification of reference gene primers was used by the study to estimate nucleated cell counts. Data came from immunoSEQ multiplex PCR; TCRdb stores just in-frame clones and leaves some out. V, J and clone size derive from that table, while D and trimming were established from the DNA sequence. The sample yields 9,900 or so clones, roughly 87% seen once. From germline, CDR1 is SGHNT and CDR2 YYREEE (reference sequence). The CDR3 has 14 amino acids. J was trimmed by 10 bases and V by 0 bases; bases with no gene match: 4. V is TRBV5-4 and J is TRBJ1-6; 7 bases map to TRBD1. The sequenced material came from peripheral blood. This TCR derives from a human donor in a cohort sampled during active COVID-19. DNA for the CDR3: TGTGCCAGCAGCTTGGTTCAGGGGGGCTCACCCCTCCACTTT. This codes for CASSLVQGGSPLHF.